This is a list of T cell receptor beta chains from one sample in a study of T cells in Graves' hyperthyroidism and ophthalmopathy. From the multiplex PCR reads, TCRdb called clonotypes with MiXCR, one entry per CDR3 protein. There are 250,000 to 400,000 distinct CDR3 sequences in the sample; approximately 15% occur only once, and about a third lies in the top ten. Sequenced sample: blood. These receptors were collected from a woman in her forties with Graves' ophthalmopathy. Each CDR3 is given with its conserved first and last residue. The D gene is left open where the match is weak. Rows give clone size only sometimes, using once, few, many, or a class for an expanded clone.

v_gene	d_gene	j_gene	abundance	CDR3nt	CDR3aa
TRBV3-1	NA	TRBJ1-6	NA	TGTGCCAGCAGCCAACGCCGGGTGGCCGGGGATTCACCCCTCCACTTT	CASSQRRVAGDSPLHF
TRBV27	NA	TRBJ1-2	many	TGTGCCAGCAGTCCGTTGTATGGGAACTATGGCTACACCTTC	CASSPLYGNYGYTF
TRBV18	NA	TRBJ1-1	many	TGTGCCAGCTCACCCTTCGGGGAGGATGGTGAAGCTTTCTTT	CASSPFGEDGEAFF
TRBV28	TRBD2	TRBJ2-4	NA	TGTGCCAGCAGTCACTTAGCGGGAGACTTTCTAGCCAAAAACATTCAGTACTTC	CASSHLAGDFLAKNIQYF
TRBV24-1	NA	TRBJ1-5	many	TGTGCCACCAGTGATTTTGATTGGGATCAGCCCCAGCATTTT	CATSDFDWDQPQHF
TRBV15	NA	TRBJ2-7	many	TGTGCCACCAGCAGAGATGGTAACAGGGAGGACGAGCAGTACTTC	CATSRDGNREDEQYF
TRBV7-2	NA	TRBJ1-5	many	TGTGCCAGCAGCTTAGACTCTCGGGGGGTCCAGCCCCAGCATTTT	CASSLDSRGVQPQHF
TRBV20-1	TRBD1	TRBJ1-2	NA	TGCAGTGCTCGGATCCCCGGGACAGAGAGCGGCTACACCTTC	CSARIPGTESGYTF
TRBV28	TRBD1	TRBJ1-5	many	TGTGCCAGCAGTTTATTTTTGGGACAGGGGATCAATCAGCCCCAGCATTTT	CASSLFLGQGINQPQHF
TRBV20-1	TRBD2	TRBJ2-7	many	TGCAGTGCTCGACTAGCGGGGGACTCCTACGAGCAGTACTTC	CSARLAGDSYEQYF
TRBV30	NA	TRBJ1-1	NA	TGTGCCTGCCAAATAGGGCTCGGCACTGAAGCTTTCTTT	CACQIGLGTEAFF
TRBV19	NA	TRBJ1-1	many	TGTGCCAGTAGTAAGGCAGCTTACACTGAAGCTTTCTTT	CASSKAAYTEAFF
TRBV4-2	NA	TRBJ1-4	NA	TGTGCCAGCAGCCAAGAGAGGCACCGCCGTGAAAAACTGTTTTTT	CASSQERHRREKLFF
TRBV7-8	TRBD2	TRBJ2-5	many	TGTGCCAGCAGCTTGGGGCGGGGGAATCAAGAGACCCAGTACTTC	CASSLGRGNQETQYF
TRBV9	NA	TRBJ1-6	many	TGTGCCAGCAGCGTAGGGCAGGGGCCTAATAATTCACCCCTCCACTTT	CASSVGQGPNNSPLHF
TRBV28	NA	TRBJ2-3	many	TGTGCCAGCAGTCAACTGGGGTGGGATACGCAGTATTTT	CASSQLGWDTQYF
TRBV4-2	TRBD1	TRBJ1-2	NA	TGTGCCAGCAGCCAACGGGACAGCCGGACCGCGACTAACTATGGCTACACCTTC	CASSQRDSRTATNYGYTF
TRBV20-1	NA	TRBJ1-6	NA	TGCAGTGCTAGAGATTTTGCGGGCGATAGCTCCTATAATTCACCCCTCCACTTT	CSARDFAGDSSYNSPLHF
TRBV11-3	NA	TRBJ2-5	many	TGTGCCAGCAGCTTAGGGGCAGCACAAGAGACCCAGTACTTC	CASSLGAAQETQYF
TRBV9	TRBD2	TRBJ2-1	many	TGTGCCAGCAGCCCCCGACTAGCTGAGTACAATGAGCAGTTCTTC	CASSPRLAEYNEQFF
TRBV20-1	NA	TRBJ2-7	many	TGCAGTGCTAATATTTTGGCCTACGAGCAGTACTTC	CSANILAYEQYF
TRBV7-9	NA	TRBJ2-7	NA	TGTGCCAGCAGCTTAGGGTCGGCCCACTCCTACGAGCAGTACTTC	CASSLGSAHSYEQYF
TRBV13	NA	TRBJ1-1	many	TGTGCCAGCAGCTTAGGCATGGGGTCGGAAGCTTTCTTT	CASSLGMGSEAFF
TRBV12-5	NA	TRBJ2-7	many	TGTGCTAGTGGTTCAGGCTTAAGCCGCTACGAGCAGTACTTC	CASGSGLSRYEQYF
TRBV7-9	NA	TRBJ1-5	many	TGTGCCAGCAGCTTAACAGCCGATCAGCCCCAGCATTTT	CASSLTADQPQHF
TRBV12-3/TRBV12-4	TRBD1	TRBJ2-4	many	TGTGCCAGCACAAGGGACAGTCTAAGAACCAAAAACATTCAGTACTTC	CASTRDSLRTKNIQYF
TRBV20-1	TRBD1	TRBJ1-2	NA	TGCAGTGCTAGAGTCGGCACAGGGGCCGCCCTGGGCTACACCTTC	CSARVGTGAALGYTF
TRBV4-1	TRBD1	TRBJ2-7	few	TGCGCCAGCAGCCAACCCGGGACAGGGAGCTACGAGCAGTACTTC	CASSQPGTGSYEQYF
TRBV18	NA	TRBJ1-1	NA	TGTGCCAGCTCACCACAAGGGGTGAACACTGAAGCTTTCTTT	CASSPQGVNTEAFF
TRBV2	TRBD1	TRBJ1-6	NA	TGTGCCAGCAGGGACAGGGGAGAGTCCTATAATTCACCCCTCCACTTT	CASRDRGESYNSPLHF
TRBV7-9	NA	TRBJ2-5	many	TGTGCCAGCAGCTTAGGACCACCCCGTTCGAGCGGAGAGACCCAGTACTTC	CASSLGPPRSSGETQYF
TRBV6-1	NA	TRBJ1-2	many	TGTCCACCCCCCGGGGGGCCGGCTAACTATGGCTACACCTTC	CPPPGGPANYGYTF
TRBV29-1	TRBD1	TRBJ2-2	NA	TGCAGCGCTAGAGGACAGGCAACGAACACCGGGGAGCTGTTTTTT	CSARGQATNTGELFF
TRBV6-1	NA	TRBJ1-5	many	TGTGCCAGCAGTGAAGGGCGCAATCAGCCCCAGCATTTT	CASSEGRNQPQHF
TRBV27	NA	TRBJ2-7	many	TGTGCCAGCAGTTATAGGGGGGGATACGAGCAGTACTTC	CASSYRGGYEQYF
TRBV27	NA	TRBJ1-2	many	TGTGCCAGCAGTTCCCGACATAACTATGGCTACACCTTC	CASSSRHNYGYTF
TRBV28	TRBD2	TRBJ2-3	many	TGTGCCAGAGCCTCTGGCGGGAGCGTCTTGATGGCAGATACGCAGTATTTT	CARASGGSVLMADTQYF
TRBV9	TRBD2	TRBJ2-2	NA	TGTGCCAGCAGCGTAGGGCTAGCGGGAGTGAATGAAGCCGGGGAGCTGTTTTTT	CASSVGLAGVNEAGELFF
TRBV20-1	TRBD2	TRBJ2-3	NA	TGCAGTGCTAGAAAAGCGGGAACTAGCACAGATACGCAGTATTTT	CSARKAGTSTDTQYF
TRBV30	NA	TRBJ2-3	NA	TGTGCCTGGAGCGACAGAATCACAGATACGCAGTATTTT	CAWSDRITDTQYF
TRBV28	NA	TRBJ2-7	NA	TGTGCCAGCAGCAGATCCTATTCCTACGAGCAGTACTTC	CASSRSYSYEQYF
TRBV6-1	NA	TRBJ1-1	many	TGTGCCAGCAGTGAAAGGACCACCCAGAACACTGAAGCTTTCTTT	CASSERTTQNTEAFF
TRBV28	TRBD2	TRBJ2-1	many	TGTGCCAGCAGTTTCGGACTAGCGGCCTACAATGAGCAGTTCTTC	CASSFGLAAYNEQFF
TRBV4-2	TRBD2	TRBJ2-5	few	TGTGCCAGCAGCACCGGGACTAGCGACGGGGAGACCCAGTACTTC	CASSTGTSDGETQYF
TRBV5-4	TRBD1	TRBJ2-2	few	TGTGCCAGCAGTCGGGGACAGGGTCCGCCCTTTAGCGGGGAGCTGTTTTTT	CASSRGQGPPFSGELFF
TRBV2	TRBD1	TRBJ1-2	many	TGTGCCAGTCGGACAGGAGCTAACTATGGCTACACCTTC	CASRTGANYGYTF
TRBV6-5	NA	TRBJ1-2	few	TGTGCCAGCAGTTACCGCCTTGATGGGTATGGCTACACCTTC	CASSYRLDGYGYTF
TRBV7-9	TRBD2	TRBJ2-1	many	TGTGCCAGCAGCCCAAAAAGCGGGAGCGCGTACAATGAGCAGTTCTTC	CASSPKSGSAYNEQFF
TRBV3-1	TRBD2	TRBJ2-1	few	TGTGCCAGCAGCACACGTAGCGGGACCTCCTACAATGAGCAGTTCTTC	CASSTRSGTSYNEQFF
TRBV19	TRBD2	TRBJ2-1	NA	TGTGCCAGTAGTCCCCGGGGGGGCCGGGGAGGCAATGAGCAGTTCTTC	CASSPRGGRGGNEQFF
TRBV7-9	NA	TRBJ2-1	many	TGTGCCAGCAGCCTCGCCCCGCGGGGACTCAGCAACAATGAGCAGTTCTTC	CASSLAPRGLSNNEQFF
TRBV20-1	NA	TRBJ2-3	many	TGCAGTGCTTCACCGGGACTCCCTAACACAGATACGCAGTATTTT	CSASPGLPNTDTQYF